This T cell receptor beta chain was observed in a study of cytotoxic CD8 clonotypes in ibrutinib-treated CLL. Study-wide context: The patients, around 12 relapsed/refractory and about 14 treatment-naive, included about 18 who were IGHV unmutated. Study-wide results and caveats: At baseline, clonality was higher than in age-matched healthy donors and correlated with CD8+ counts. Once treatment began, public clonotypes, which were uncommon, contracted or stayed stable.

About 2 micrograms of genomic DNA, which was extracted from cryopreserved PBMCs, served as the material used for the TCR beta libraries. For this clone: Its matching antigen is unknown.

Some clones are missing from TCRdb's copy, which holds only in-frame ones; the method was immunoSEQ multiplex PCR. This sample has under 200,000 clones, with over 65% found just once. Germline V lookup: CDR1 KGHSH, CDR2 LQKENI. V dropped 0 bases and J dropped 1 base, with 13 bases sitting between them. The CDR3 has 16 residues. V is TRBV18 and J is TRBJ2-7; no definite D call. This receptor was taken from a human donor with chronic lymphocytic leukemia. The starting material was PBMCs, obtained after 12 months of ibrutinib treatment. Written as DNA, the CDR3 is TGTGCCAGCTCACCACCGATCTGGTCGGATTCCTACGAGCAGTACTTC. Translating it yields CASSPPIWSDSYEQYF.